The 23 T cell receptor beta chains reported below all come from one sample, sequenced in a study of cytomegalovirus exposure and HLA in healthy donors. Amplification used 60 Vbeta primers and 13 Jbeta primers. Sequencing was performed with immunoSEQ multiplex PCR; in TCRdb, only in-frame clones are kept and a portion is missing. The sample yields some 190,000 clones, approximately 84% seen once. Sequencing was carried out using PBMCs. The source of these receptors is a girl between 5 and 17 years old in good health and CMV-seropositive.

The chain carries TRBV9 and TRBJ2-2; a possible D gene is TRBD2 (5 bases). Trimming pared 4 bases from V and 6 bases from J, leaving 13 bases between. The CDR3 extends over 14 amino acids. Germline V gene sequence: CDR1 SGDLS, CDR2 YYNGEE. This CDR3 is CASSLDSHAGELFF. CDR3 coding DNA: TGTGCCAGCAGCTTGGACTCCCACGCCGGGGAGCTGTTTTTT. The whole variable domain, filled in from reference TRBV9 and TRBJ2-2, reads DSGVTQTPKHLITATGQRVTLRCSPRSGDLSVYWYQQSLDQGLQFLIQYYNGEERAKGNILERFSAQQFPDLHSELNLSSLELGDSALYFCASSLDSHAGELFFGEGSRLTVL.

The chain recombines TRBV7-9 with TRBJ1-1; D is possibly TRBD1 (6 bases). The CDR3 is made up of 14 amino acids. The ends were cut back, 5 bases at V and 4 bases at J, with 14 bases in the middle. CDR1 is SEHNR and CDR2 is FQNEAQ in the germline V gene (reference sequence). As DNA, the CDR3 is TGTGCCAGCAGCCCGGCAGGGGAGACCACTGAAGCTTTCTTT. Translation: CASSPAGETTEAFF.

This chain uses TRBV10-2 with TRBJ2-2, with D possibly matching TRBD2 (7 bases). The germline V and J ends were trimmed by 9 bases and 2 bases, with 19 bases remaining between them. There are 16 residues in the CDR3. Per the germline V gene, CDR1 is WSHSY and CDR2 is SAAADI. In nucleotides, the CDR3 is TGCGCCAGTACAGGGAGGGTAGCGGATAACACCGGGGAGCTGTTTTTT. Residues: CASTGRVADNTGELFF.

The chain carries TRBV7-3 and TRBJ1-2, with no clear D. The CDR3 sequence is 13 residues long. V was shortened by 1 base and J by 4 bases, with 7 bases between the two germline ends. Germline CDR1 and CDR2: SGHTA and FQGTGA. CDR3 region: CASSLSSSYGYTF. In DNA, the CDR3 is TGTGCCAGCAGCTTAAGCAGTTCCTATGGCTACACCTTC.

J is TRBJ1-2 and V is TRBV5-1; 7 nucleotides match TRBD1. Germline lookup yields CDR1 SGHRS and CDR2 YFSETQ. Trimming cost V 5 bases and J 6 bases; bases outside gene matches: 7. This CDR3 is built from 13 residues. The CDR3 here is CASRRTGDDGYTF. CDR3 DNA: TGCGCCAGCAGGAGAACAGGGGACGATGGCTACACCTTC. Full variable domain (outside the CDR3, taken from reference TRBV5-1 and TRBJ1-2): KAGVTQTPRYLIKTRGQQVTLSCSPISGHRSVSWYQQTPGQGLQFLFEYFSETQRNKGNFPGRFSGRQFSNSRSEMNVSTLELGDSALYLCASRRTGDDGYTFGSGTRLTVV.

The chain links TRBV9 to TRBJ2-3, with D perhaps matching TRBD2 (6 bases). Trimming took 2 bases from V and 0 from J, leaving 7 bases between them. Germline CDR1 reads SGDLS; CDR2 reads YYNGEE. The CDR3 spans 14 residues. Here the CDR3 DNA reads TGTGCCAGCAGCGTTAGCGGTAGCACAGATACGCAGTATTTT. Protein: CASSVSGSTDTQYF.

The V call is TRBV6-1, the J call TRBJ2-7; D perhaps matches TRBD1 (5 bases). This CDR3 spans 14 amino acids. Trimming cost V 1 base and J 1 base, with 8 bases left between them. The germline V gene has CDR1 MNHNS and CDR2 SASEGT. The CDR3 DNA follows: TGTGCCAGCAGTGAAGACAGGCCTTCCTACGAGCAGTACTTC. Translation gives CASSEDRPSYEQYF.

This sequence joins TRBV4-1 and TRBJ2-7, with 14 positions matching TRBD2. The germline CDR1 and CDR2 sequences are MGHRA and YSYEKL. The CDR3 is 15 residues long. The junction had 3 bases not matched to a gene; V was cut back by 4 bases and J by 4 bases. The CDR3 nucleotides read TGCGCCAGCAGCCGACTAGCGGGAGGGCCTTACGAGCAGTACTTC. It translates to CASSRLAGGPYEQYF.

This clone turned up a few times. The genes are TRBV4-1 and TRBJ1-1; D is unclear. From germline, CDR1 is MGHRA and CDR2 YSYEKL. The CDR3 has 13 residues. The ends were cut back, 4 bases at V and 3 bases at J, with 9 bases in the middle. CDR3 protein: CASSPHADTEAFF. Here the CDR3 DNA reads TGCGCCAGCAGCCCGCATGCGGACACTGAAGCTTTCTTT.

The chain employs TRBV6-5 and TRBJ2-4; 8 nucleotides agree with TRBD2. Germline trimming cut 2 bases from V and 8 bases from J; bases unmatched to any gene: 8. Germline loops: CDR1 MNHEY, CDR2 SVGAGI. This CDR3 contains 15 residues. The DNA for the CDR3 is TGTGCCAGCAGTTACGGCACTAGCGGTGGAGACATTCAGTACTTC. It is translated as CASSYGTSGGDIQYF.

Here the CDR3 reads CASSLGSGRHTDTQYF. The CDR3 DNA is TGTGCCAGCAGCTTGGGAAGCGGGAGGCATACAGATACGCAGTATTTT. The rearrangement links TRBV7-9 to TRBJ2-3, with 9 bases lining up with TRBD2. Germline assignment: CDR1 SEHNR and CDR2 FQNEAQ (reference sequence). J was trimmed by 3 bases and V by 3 bases; bases with no gene match: 7. This CDR3 contains 16 residues.

The CDR3 DNA reads as TGTGCCAGCAGCACTCGACAGGGGAGCTCCTACAATGAGCAGTTCTTC. Translating it yields CASSTRQGSSYNEQFF. This chain links TRBV9 with TRBJ2-1; 8 bases are a match to TRBD1. CDR3 length: 16 residues. Germline V CDR1 and CDR2: SGDLS, YYNGEE. The junction had 6 bases not matched to a gene; V was cut back by 4 bases and J by 0 bases. The variable domain in full, completed from reference TRBV9 and TRBJ2-1, reads DSGVTQTPKHLITATGQRVTLRCSPRSGDLSVYWYQQSLDQGLQFLIQYYNGEERAKGNILERFSAQQFPDLHSELNLSSLELGDSALYFCASSTRQGSSYNEQFFGPGTRLTVL.

A remark on this clone: The junction does not match germline at one end; this may be a read error. The gene calls are TRBV7-7 and TRBJ2-5; the match to TRBD1 covers 7 bases. The germline V gene has CDR1 SSHAT and CDR2 FNYEAQ (reference sequence). There are 14 residues in the CDR3. The CDR3 DNA is TGTGCTAGCAGGGGACAGCAGTACCAAGAGACCCAGTACTTC. It yields the protein CASRGQQYQETQYF.

The J gene is TRBJ2-1, the V gene TRBV6-1; TRBD2 aligns across 7 bases. Germline CDR1 reads MNHNS; CDR2 reads SASEGT. The junction had 5 bases not matched to a gene; V was cut back by 1 base and J by 2 bases. There are 16 residues in the CDR3. The CDR3 spells CASSEVGGLAYNEQFF. CDR3 bases: TGTGCCAGCAGTGAAGTGGGTGGACTAGCCTACAATGAGCAGTTCTTC.

The chain uses TRBV9 and TRBJ2-5; 7 bases are a match to TRBD1. The end of the DNA fits TRBJ2-7 better, so the J call may be wrong. CDR3 length: 15 amino acids. CDR1 and CDR2 (germline): SGDLS, YYNGEE. CDR3 in DNA: TGTGCCAGCAGCGCGGGACAGTTGAGCTCCTACGAGCAGTACTTC. This gives the protein CASSAGQLSSYEQYF.

The chain recombines TRBV7-9 with TRBJ2-4, with no clear D. This CDR3 spans 16 amino acids. Germline CDR1 is SEHNR and CDR2 is FQNEAQ (reference sequence). Trimming removed 3 bases at V and 4 bases at J, with 16 bases between. The CDR3, as DNA: TGTGCCAGCAGCTTCACCGAGGAAGGAATAAAAAACATTCAGTACTTC. Encoded protein: CASSFTEEGIKNIQYF.

The chain links TRBV7-9 to TRBJ2-5, with D possibly being TRBD2 (6 bases). V was clipped by 5 bases and J by 2 bases, with 15 bases between them. Germline CDR1 reads SEHNR; CDR2 reads FQNEAQ (reference sequence). The CDR3 has 15 amino acids. The CDR3 bases are TGTGCCAGCAGCCCCAGGGTAGCGGAACAAGAGACCCAGTACTTC. This encodes CASSPRVAEQETQYF.

The rearrangement links TRBV30 to TRBJ1-6; perhaps TRBD1 as D (5 bases). Trimming took 5 bases from V and 9 from J, leaving 14 bases between them. CDR3 length: 13 amino acids. CDR1 and CDR2 (germline): GTSNPN, SVGIG (reference sequence). The CDR3 DNA sequence: TGTGCCTGGGTCGACAGCCCAGGTTCACCCCTCCACTTT. Protein product: CAWVDSPGSPLHF.

The rearrangement links TRBV4-2 to TRBJ1-5, with no clear D. The CDR3 covers 13 residues. V was clipped by 4 bases and J by 5 bases, with 9 bases between them. Germline-derived CDR1 and CDR2 are LGHNA and YNFKEQ. CDR3 in DNA: TGTGCCAGCAGCCCCCGCGGGCATCAGCCCCAGCATTTT. It specifies CASSPRGHQPQHF.

This chain connects TRBV11-2 to TRBJ2-1; D remains ambiguous. V gave up 3 bases and J gave up 9 bases, with 3 bases separating them. Germline-derived CDR1 and CDR2 are SGHAT and FQNNGV. This CDR3 spans 10 amino acids. CDR3 sequence (DNA): TGTGCCAGCAGCTTCGGTGAGCAGTTCTTC. Translating it yields CASSFGEQFF.

This clone showed up just a few times. The chain has TRBV10-2 and TRBJ1-4; D is uncertain. This CDR3 region has 13 residues. Trimming took off 8 bases at V and 4 bases at J, with 11 bases between the two ends. CDR1 is WSHSY, CDR2 SAAADI, per germline. CDR3 in amino acids: CASRWENNEKLFF. The CDR3 DNA reads TGCGCCAGCCGGTGGGAGAATAATGAAAAACTGTTTTTT.

This clone has more than one count but fewer than ten. The V and J genes are TRBV25-1 and TRBJ2-3; possibly TRBD1 for D (6 bases). The CDR3 totals 16 residues. Germline values: CDR1 MGHDK, CDR2 SYGVNS. Trimming left V 4 bases short and J 0 bases short, with 14 bases between. CDR3 sequence: CASSGRTETSTDTQYF. As DNA, the CDR3 is TGTGCCAGCAGTGGGAGGACAGAAACTAGCACAGATACGCAGTATTTT.

The chain couples TRBV14 to TRBJ2-5; maybe TRBD1 (5 bases). The CDR3 contains 15 residues. Germline V gives CDR1 SGHDN, CDR2 FVKESK. V was pared by 0 bases and J by 3 bases, with 11 bases between. This chain's CDR3 is CASSQDSGLEETQYF. In DNA form, the CDR3 reads TGTGCCAGCAGCCAAGATTCAGGGTTGGAAGAGACCCAGTACTTC.